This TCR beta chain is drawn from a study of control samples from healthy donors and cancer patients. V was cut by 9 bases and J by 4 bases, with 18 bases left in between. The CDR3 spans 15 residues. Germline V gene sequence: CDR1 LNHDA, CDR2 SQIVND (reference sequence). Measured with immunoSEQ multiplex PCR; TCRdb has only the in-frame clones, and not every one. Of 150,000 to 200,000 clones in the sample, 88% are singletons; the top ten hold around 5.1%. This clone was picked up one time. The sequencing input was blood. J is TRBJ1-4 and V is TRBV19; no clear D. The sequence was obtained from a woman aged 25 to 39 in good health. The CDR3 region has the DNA TGTGCCAGCCGCACGGTTAGGGTAAATAATGAAAAACTGTTTTTT. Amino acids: CASRTVRVNNEKLFF.